This T cell receptor beta chain derives from a study of patients and donors after allogeneic stem cell transplantation. Using its own MiXCR run on the RT-PCR reads, TCRdb lists one record per CDR3 protein. The sample records about 230,000 distinct CDR3 sequences, roughly 15% being singletons. The V and J ends lost 5 bases and 4 bases respectively, with 11 bases between them. The CDR3 runs to 13 residues. Germline loops: CDR1 SGHTA, CDR2 FQGTGA. This clonotype has ten or more counts. This chain uses TRBV7-3 with TRBJ1-1; D perhaps matches TRBD1 (5 bases). Material for sequencing was blood, either unsorted or a sorted T cell fraction (not recorded which). The receptor was derived from a human donor who was either an allogeneic HSCT recipient or a stem cell or donor lymphocyte infusion donor (not recorded which). It is not recorded whose cells these are; they may come from a transplant donor. The DNA of the CDR3 is TGTGCCAGCAGCGAAAGACAGTCCACTGAAGCTTTCTTT. Protein sequence: CASSERQSTEAFF.